The source of this T cell receptor beta chain is a study of T cell responses to AZD1222 COVID-19 vaccine. Here immunoSEQ multiplex PCR was the method, and the copy in TCRdb shows in-frame clones only, minus some. The table has around 100,000 clones, 92% seen once. Concerning this clone itself: Its target is unknown.

General study findings and limits: Dominant at 160-218 and 743-854, vaccine-associated CD4 TCRs also spanned spike.

Germline V lookup: CDR1 SNHLY, CDR2 FYNNEI. Between the trimmed V and J ends, which lost 4 bases and 4 bases, there was a span of 11 bases. This CDR3 spans 14 amino acids. This TCR derives from an adult in good health. This specimen was peripheral blood, taken on day 0 of AZD1222 vaccination. The rearrangement joins TRBV2 to TRBJ1-5; a weak D match, TRBD1 (5 bases). The CDR3 is CASSVYRSNQPQHF. In DNA form, the CDR3 reads TGTGCCAGCAGTGTTTACAGGTCAAATCAGCCCCAGCATTTT.